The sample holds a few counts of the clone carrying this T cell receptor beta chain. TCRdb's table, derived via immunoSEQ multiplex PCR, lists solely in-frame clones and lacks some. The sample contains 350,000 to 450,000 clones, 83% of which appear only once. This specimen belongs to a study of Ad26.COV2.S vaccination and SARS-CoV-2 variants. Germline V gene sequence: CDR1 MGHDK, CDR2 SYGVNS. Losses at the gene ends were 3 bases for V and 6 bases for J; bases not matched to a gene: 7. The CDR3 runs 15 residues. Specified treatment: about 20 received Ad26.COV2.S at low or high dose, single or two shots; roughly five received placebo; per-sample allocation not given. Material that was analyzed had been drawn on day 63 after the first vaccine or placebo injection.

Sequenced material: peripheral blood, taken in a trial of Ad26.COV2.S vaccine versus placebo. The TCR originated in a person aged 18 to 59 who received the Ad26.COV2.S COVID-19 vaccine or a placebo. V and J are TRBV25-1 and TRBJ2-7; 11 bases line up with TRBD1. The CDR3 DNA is TGTGCCAGCAGTGACCCACGGGACAGGGGGGGCGAGCAGTACTTC. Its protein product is CASSDPRDRGGEQYF.